Listed here are 19 T cell receptor beta chains from one sample, sequenced in a study of T cells after yellow fever vaccination. TCRdb itself ran the 5' RACE reads through MiXCR, one entry per CDR3 protein. This sample has hundreds of thousands of distinct CDR3 sequences, with more than 9% found just once. This sample comprised PBMCs, obtained on the day of the yellow fever booster vaccination. The receptors shown here come from a man aged 25 to 40 who received the YFV17D yellow fever vaccine.

The rearrangement joins TRBV7-8 to TRBJ2-1; the match to TRBD2 covers 7 bases. CDR3 length equals 13 residues. Germline CDR1 reads SGHVS; CDR2 reads FQNEAQ. Trimming cost V 6 bases and J 12 bases; bases outside gene matches: 11. The CDR3 DNA is TGTGCCAGCAGAGCGCTGAACCCGGGGGGGCAGTTCTTC. Protein sequence: CASRALNPGGQFF.

This clonotype was seen ten or more times. The chain uses TRBV7-2 and TRBJ2-5; no clear D gene. Trimming took off 4 bases at V and 2 bases at J, with 8 bases between the two ends. The CDR3 totals 13 residues. Germline-derived CDR1 and CDR2 are SGHTA and FQGNSA. The CDR3 bases are TGTGCCAGCAGCTCTCCCGGACAAGAGACCCAGTACTTC. Translating it yields CASSSPGQETQYF.

V usage is TRBV7-8 and J usage is TRBJ1-6; no clear D gene. From germline, CDR1 is SGHVS and CDR2 FQNEAQ. V lost 0 bases to trimming and J lost 9 bases, with 9 bases between them. The CDR3 has 14 residues. This chain's CDR3 is CASSLASFSSPLHF. CDR3 nucleotide sequence: TGTGCCAGCAGCTTAGCCAGTTTCAGTTCACCCCTCCACTTT.

This rearrangement joins TRBV27 to TRBJ1-5, with D unresolved. The CDR3 covers 14 residues. Trimming cost V 3 bases and J 3 bases, with 9 bases left between them. Germline V CDR1 and CDR2: MNHEY, SMNVEV (reference sequence). This CDR3 reads CASSFSSSNQPQHF. CDR3 DNA: TGTGCCAGCAGTTTTAGCAGTTCCAATCAGCCCCAGCATTTT.

This clonotype has just a few counts. The V gene is TRBV30, the J gene TRBJ2-5, with 7 bases matching TRBD1. The ends lost 7 bases at V and 5 bases at J; junction bases unmatched: 10. There are 13 residues in the CDR3. Germline-derived CDR1 and CDR2 are GTSNPN and SVGIG (reference sequence). The CDR3 DNA sequence: TGTGCCTCCCAGGGGGTCGTACAGGAGACCCAGTACTTC. It encodes CASQGVVQETQYF.

This clonotype was picked up a small number of times. This chain links TRBV10-3 with TRBJ1-4; possible D gene TRBD1, 5 bases. This CDR3 is built from 14 residues. Trimming took off 3 bases at V and 7 bases at J, with 12 bases between the two ends. Germline V gene sequence: CDR1 ENHRY, CDR2 SYGVKD. The CDR3 reads CAISDGQGIEKLFF. The CDR3 nucleotides read TGTGCCATCAGTGATGGGCAGGGAATTGAAAAACTGTTTTTT.

CDR3 amino acids: CASSAADSNSSPLHF. In DNA form, the CDR3 reads TGTGCCAGCAGTGCGGCCGACAGCAACAGTTCACCCCTCCACTTT. J is TRBJ1-6 and V is TRBV6-1, with TRBD1 as a possible D gene (5 bases). V was shortened by 4 bases and J by 9 bases, with 16 bases between the two germline ends. Looked up from germline, CDR1 is MNHNS and CDR2 is SASEGT. The CDR3 extends over 15 amino acids.

V is TRBV7-2 and J is TRBJ2-1, with D hard to call. CDR3 length equals 11 residues. The V and J ends lost 5 bases and 6 bases respectively, with 5 bases between them. Germline V gene data show CDR1 as SGHTA and CDR2 as FQGNSA. The CDR3 reads CASSTINEQFF. The CDR3 DNA is TGTGCCAGCAGCACCATCAATGAGCAGTTCTTC.

This clonotype was detected a few times. The CDR3 loop is CASSLQGRTQETQYF. CDR3 nucleotide sequence: TGTGCCAGCTCACTCCAGGGACGGACCCAAGAGACCCAGTACTTC. The genes are TRBV18 and TRBJ2-5; tentatively, D is TRBD1 or TRBD2 (5 bases each). The germline V gene encodes CDR1 KGHSH and CDR2 LQKENI. CDR3 length equals 15 residues. Trimming shortened V by 4 bases and J by 1 base, and 13 bases separated the two germline ends.

This clonotype was observed a handful of times. V is TRBV3-1 and J is TRBJ1-5; D gene uncertain. CDR1 LGHDT and CDR2 YNNKEL come from the germline V gene (reference sequence). The V gene lost 1 base and the J gene lost 5 bases, with 9 bases spanning the gap. The CDR3 length is 14 residues. CDR3 loop: CASSQASRDQPQHF. CDR3 in DNA: TGTGCCAGCAGCCAAGCTAGCAGAGATCAGCCCCAGCATTTT. The variable domain in full, completed from reference TRBV3-1 and TRBJ1-5, reads DTAVSQTPKYLVTQMGNDKSIKCEQNLGHDTMYWYKQDSKKFLKIMFSYNNKELIINETVPNRFSPKSPDKAHLNLHINSLELGDSAVYFCASSQASRDQPQHFGDGTRLSIL.

This clonotype was seen a handful of times. This chain connects TRBV15 to TRBJ1-5; possibly TRBD1 for D (5 bases). This CDR3 is 15 amino acids long. The germline V and J ends were trimmed by 4 bases and 0 bases, with 10 bases remaining between them. CDR1 LNHNV and CDR2 YYDKDF come from the germline V gene (reference sequence). The CDR3 loop is CATSTGGSSNQPQHF. Here the CDR3 DNA reads TGTGCCACCAGCACTGGGGGGAGTAGCAATCAGCCCCAGCATTTT.

V and J are TRBV20-1 and TRBJ2-1; a weak D match, TRBD2 (5 bases). Trimming pared 3 bases from V and 6 bases from J, leaving 18 bases between. The CDR3 is 15 amino acids. Germline V gene sequence: CDR1 DFQATT, CDR2 SNEGSKA (reference sequence). CDR3 sequence reads: CSASSRLDGGNEQFF. The DNA of the CDR3 is TGCAGTGCTAGCTCCCGCTTGGACGGAGGCAATGAGCAGTTCTTC.

The chain has TRBV4-2 and TRBJ1-1, with D hard to call. In germline, CDR1 is LGHNA, CDR2 YNFKEQ. The CDR3 totals 15 residues. The V end was cut by 1 base, the J end by 1 base, with 10 bases between. CDR3 protein: CASSQVGLGNTEAFF. The CDR3 DNA reads TGTGCCAGCAGCCAAGTTGGATTAGGGAACACTGAAGCTTTCTTT.

The gene calls are TRBV14 and TRBJ2-1, with D uncertain. The CDR3 runs to 13 residues. Per germline, CDR1 SGHDN and CDR2 FVKESK. Trimming cost V 1 base and J 9 bases, with 10 bases left between them. The CDR3 DNA sequence: TGTGCCAGCAGCCAAGTGGCATTGGGTGAGCAGTTCTTC. It codes for CASSQVALGEQFF.

A few counts support this clonotype. CDR3 protein: CSARGSSGRRVDTQYF. CDR3 bases: TGCAGTGCTAGGGGCAGTAGCGGGAGACGGGTTGATACGCAGTATTTT. The chain has TRBV20-1 and TRBJ2-3; 9 nucleotides align to TRBD2. The CDR3 is 16 amino acids. Germline CDR1 DFQATT, CDR2 SNEGSKA (reference sequence). J gave up 6 bases and V 3 bases, and 13 bases lay outside the gene matches.

Regarding this clonotype: The junction shows a germline mismatch at one end, possibly a read error. The chain carries TRBV5-1 and TRBJ2-1; the D gene is possibly TRBD2 (6 bases). Germline V gives CDR1 SGHRS, CDR2 YFSETQ. CDR3 size: 14 residues. As DNA, the CDR3 is TGCGCCAGCAGCGAGGGACTGGAGTACAATGAGCCGTTCTTC. This codes for CASSEGLEYNEPFF.

This clonotype was seen many times. This rearrangement joins TRBV20-1 to TRBJ2-1; D gene uncertain. The germline V gene has CDR1 DFQATT and CDR2 SNEGSKA (reference sequence). V lost 3 bases and J 3 bases, leaving 15 bases between the germline ends. The CDR3 is 15 amino acids. The CDR3 spells CSASSTSRSYNEQFF. The CDR3 DNA sequence: TGCAGTGCTAGTTCGACCTCGAGGAGCTACAATGAGCAGTTCTTC.

The chain links TRBV6-2 or TRBV6-3 to TRBJ2-2; a possible D gene is TRBD2 (5 bases). Germline lookup yields CDR1 MNHEY and CDR2 SVGEGT. Trimming removed 0 bases from V and 5 bases from J, with 16 bases in between. This CDR3 comprises 17 residues. This CDR3 reads CASSYSTGRALTGELFF. CDR3 in DNA: TGTGCCAGCAGTTACTCGACCGGGCGGGCATTAACCGGGGAGCTGTTTTTT.

This clonotype was counted between two and nine times. The chain has TRBV29-1 and TRBJ2-4, with D perhaps matching TRBD2 (6 bases). The CDR3 is made up of 14 amino acids. Deletions cut 3 bases from V and 10 bases from J, with 19 bases between. Germline lookup yields CDR1 SQVTM and CDR2 ANQGSEA. Here the CDR3 reads CSVDSYPGRGIQYF. Here the CDR3 DNA reads TGCAGCGTTGATTCCTATCCGGGACGGGGGATTCAGTACTTC. Looking up the rest from reference TRBV29-1 and TRBJ2-4 gives the full variable domain: SAVISQKPSRDICQRGTSLTIQCQVDSQVTMMFWYRQQPGQSLTLIATANQGSEATYESGFVIDKFPISRPNLTFSTLTVSNMSPEDSSIYLCSVDSYPGRGIQYFGAGTRLSVL.